The rows below give T cell receptor beta chains drawn from one sample of a study of blood T cell repertoires in COVID-19. TCRdb's copy holds only in-frame clones and misses some; the assay was immunoSEQ multiplex PCR. The sample lists 110,000 or so clones, about 87% seen once, with about 4.8% in the top ten. Sequenced: peripheral blood. The receptors come from a woman aged 45-65 years with acute or convalescent COVID-19. The CDR3 runs from the conserved cysteine through the conserved F or W. D genes are given only for firm matches. Not all rows give a size; the values are once, few, many and, for expanded clones, a class.

CDR3aa	CDR3nt	d_gene	v_gene	j_gene	abundance
CASSSDRGASSYNEQFF	TGTGCCAGCAGCTCCGACAGGGGCGCTAGCTCCTACAATGAGCAGTTCTTC	TRBD1	TRBV13	TRBJ2-1	-
CASSLQGPTEAFF	TGTGCCAGCAGCTTACAGGGCCCCACTGAAGCTTTCTTT	-	TRBV7-3	TRBJ1-1	-
CAISDGSGHYGYTF	TGTGCCATCAGTGATGGTTCAGGCCACTATGGCTACACCTTC	-	TRBV10-3	TRBJ1-2	once
CASSLWASRTGELFF	TGTGCCAGCAGTTTGTGGGCCAGTCGCACCGGGGAGCTGTTTTTT	-	TRBV28	TRBJ2-2	-
CASSRTGARDSPLHF	TGCGCCAGCAGCCGGACAGGGGCAAGAGATTCACCCCTCCACTTT	TRBD1	TRBV5-1	TRBJ1-6	-
CASSQTAIFNYGYTF	TGTGCCAGCAGCCAAACAGCTATTTTTAACTATGGCTACACCTTC	-	TRBV3-1/TRBV3-2	TRBJ1-2	-
CASSQRGGALSKNIQYF	TGTGCCAGCAGCCAACGCGGGGGGGCCCTGTCCAAAAACATTCAGTACTTC	TRBD2	TRBV3-1/TRBV3-2	TRBJ2-4	-
CASSLRTGYNSPLHF	TGTGCCAGTAGTCTGAGGACAGGGTATAATTCACCCCTCCACTTT	TRBD1	TRBV19	TRBJ1-6	-
CSASEGPNDGYTF	TGCAGTGCTAGTGAGGGGCCCAACGATGGCTACACCTTC	-	TRBV20-1	TRBJ1-2	-
CASSYWGQGYGYTF	TGTGCCAGCAGTTACTGGGGACAGGGCTATGGCTACACCTTC	TRBD1	TRBV6-5	TRBJ1-2	-
CASSYGSGSGYTF	TGTGCCAGCAGTTATGGGAGTGGTTCTGGCTACACCTTC	-	TRBV6-5	TRBJ1-2	-
CASSVTTGGRDEQYF	TGCGCCAGCAGTGTTACCACAGGGGGCAGAGACGAGCAGTACTTC	TRBD1	TRBV10-2	TRBJ2-7	-
CASSPRTRTHEQYF	TGTGCCAGCAGCCCCCGGACAAGGACCCACGAGCAGTACTTC	-	TRBV7-2	TRBJ2-7	-
CASGSGQGPQETQYF	TGTGCTAGTGGTAGCGGACAGGGCCCCCAAGAGACCCAGTACTTC	TRBD1	TRBV12-5	TRBJ2-5	-
CSVPTLNEQFF	TGCAGCGTACCGACTCTCAATGAGCAGTTCTTC	-	TRBV29-1	TRBJ2-1	-
CATSDPTRGTGEGYEQYF	TGTGCCACCAGTGACCCAACACGAGGGACAGGGGAAGGTTACGAGCAGTACTTC	TRBD1	TRBV24-1	TRBJ2-7	-
CASSLDSRAYGYTF	TGCGCCAGCAGCCTGGACAGTCGGGCCTATGGCTACACCTTC	-	TRBV4-1	TRBJ1-2	-
CASGRLAGDETQYF	TGTGCCAGCGGGAGACTAGCGGGAGACGAGACCCAGTACTTC	TRBD2	TRBV9	TRBJ2-5	-
CATSDRGRSLEAFF	TGTGCCACTTCGGACAGGGGGCGGTCTCTTGAAGCTTTCTTT	TRBD1	TRBV10-3	TRBJ1-1	-
CASSDRQSPTTEQYF	TGTGCCAGCAGTGACCGCCAGTCGCCTACGACTGAGCAGTACTTC	-	TRBV6-1	TRBJ2-7	-
CASSGTSGGSSTDTQYF	TGTGCCAGCAGCGGGACTAGCGGGGGGTCGAGCACAGATACGCAGTATTTT	TRBD2	TRBV5-6	TRBJ2-3	-
CASSPSTSTSFSYEQYF	TGCGCCAGCAGCCCCTCGACCTCGACTAGCTTTTCCTACGAGCAGTACTTC	TRBD2	TRBV4-3	TRBJ2-7	-
CSARSGYEQYF	TGCAGTGCTAGATCGGGGTACGAGCAGTACTTC	-	TRBV20-1	TRBJ2-7	-
CASSADRGVSGANVLTF	TGCGCCAGCAGCGCGGACAGGGGGGTCTCTGGGGCCAACGTCCTGACTTTC	TRBD1	TRBV10-2	TRBJ2-6	-
CASSLETAPNYGYTF	TGTGCCAGCAGCTTAGAGACAGCTCCTAACTATGGCTACACCTTC	-	TRBV11-2	TRBJ1-2	-
CASSPRATGVVYNEQFF	TGTGCCAGCAGCCCAAGAGCGACAGGGGTGGTCTACAATGAGCAGTTCTTC	TRBD1	TRBV11-2	TRBJ2-1	-
CASSRQGAVSDTEAFF	TGTGCCAGCAGTAGGCAGGGGGCGGTATCGGACACTGAAGCTTTCTTT	TRBD1	TRBV2	TRBJ1-1	-
CAWSGGGQGVIQPQHF	TGTGCCTGGAGTGGAGGTGGACAGGGGGTAATTCAGCCCCAGCATTTT	TRBD1	TRBV30	TRBJ1-5	once
CAWSVHAGNEQFF	TGTGCCTGGAGTGTTCATGCGGGAAATGAGCAGTTCTTC	-	TRBV30	TRBJ2-1	-
CASSPGTHNYGYTF	TGTGCCAGCAGTCCCGGGACACATAACTATGGCTACACCTTC	-	TRBV6-6	TRBJ1-2	-
CASRQVLATNSPLHF	TGTGCCAGCAGACAGGTTTTGGCAACTAATTCACCCCTCCACTTT	-	TRBV6-5	TRBJ1-6	-
CATSRDMGLAGKNIQYF	TGTGCCACCAGCAGAGATATGGGACTAGCGGGTAAAAACATTCAGTACTTC	TRBD2	TRBV15	TRBJ2-4	-
CASSIGRENYGYTF	TGTGCCAGTAGTATAGGAAGGGAGAACTATGGCTACACCTTC	-	TRBV19	TRBJ1-2	-
CASSLGTGGHYGYTF	TGTGCCAGCAGCTTAGGGACAGGGGGCCACTATGGCTACACCTTC	TRBD1	TRBV7-6	TRBJ1-2	-
CASSTTTGTQAFF	TGTGCCAGCAGTACGACGACAGGGACACAAGCTTTCTTT	TRBD1	TRBV12-3/TRBV12-4	TRBJ1-1	-
CASSLKGRNTEAFF	TGTGCCAGCAGCTTGAAGGGGCGAAACACTGAAGCTTTCTTT	-	TRBV7-9	TRBJ1-1	-
CASSRGATGSGYTF	TGTGCCAGCAGCCGAGGGGCCACGGGAAGTGGCTACACCTTC	-	TRBV7-8	TRBJ1-2	-
CASSQTTTRETQYF	TGTGCCAGCAGCCAAACCACCACTCGAGAGACCCAGTACTTC	-	TRBV3-1/TRBV3-2	TRBJ2-5	-
CASSLVGAGELFF	TGTGCCAGCAGTTTAGTCGGTGCTGGTGAACTGTTTTTT	-	TRBV28	TRBJ1-4	-
CASSQAYEQYF	TGTGCCAGCAGCCAGGCCTACGAGCAGTACTTC	-	TRBV28	TRBJ2-7	-
CASSLQREGGEQYF	TGTGCCAGCAGCCTGCAGCGGGAGGGGGGCGAGCAGTACTTC	TRBD2	TRBV7-2	TRBJ2-7	-
CASSLYLNEQFF	TGTGCCAGCAGCCTTTACTTAAATGAGCAGTTCTTC	-	TRBV7-2	TRBJ2-1	-
CARVWGADTQYF	TGCGCCAGGGTTTGGGGGGCAGATACGCAGTATTTT	-	TRBV10-1	TRBJ2-3	-
CAWKSGDSVYEQYF	TGTGCCTGGAAAAGTGGGGACAGCGTCTACGAGCAGTACTTC	TRBD1	TRBV30	TRBJ2-7	-
CAWSGGRGEQYF	TGTGCCTGGAGCGGCGGGAGGGGCGAGCAGTACTTC	TRBD2	TRBV30	TRBJ2-7	few
CASSLAAASYEQYF	TGTGCCAGCAGCTTAGCGGCGGCATCCTACGAGCAGTACTTC	-	TRBV7-2	TRBJ2-7	-